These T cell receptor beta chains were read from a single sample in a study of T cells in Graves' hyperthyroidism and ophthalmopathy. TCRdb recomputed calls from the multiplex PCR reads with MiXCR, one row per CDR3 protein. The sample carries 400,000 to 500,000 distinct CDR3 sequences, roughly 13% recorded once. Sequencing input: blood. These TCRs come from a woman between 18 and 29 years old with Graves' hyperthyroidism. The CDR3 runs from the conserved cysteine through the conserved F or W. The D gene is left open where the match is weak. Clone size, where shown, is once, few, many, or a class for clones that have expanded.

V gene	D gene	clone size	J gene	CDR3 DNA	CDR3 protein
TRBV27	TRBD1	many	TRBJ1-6	TGTGCCAGCAGTTTAGGGACAGGGGGCTATTCACCCCTCCACTTT	CASSLGTGGYSPLHF
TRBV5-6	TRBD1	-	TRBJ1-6	TGTGCCAGCAGCTTAAAACAGGGGATCTATAATTCACCCCTCCACTTT	CASSLKQGIYNSPLHF
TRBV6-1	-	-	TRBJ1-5	TGTGCCAGCAGCGTAACAGGGTTCAAACAGCCCCAGCATTTT	CASSVTGFKQPQHF
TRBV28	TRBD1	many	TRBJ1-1	TGTGCCAGCAGCTCCTTACAGGGGAGGGTCACTGAAGCTTTCTTT	CASSSLQGRVTEAFF
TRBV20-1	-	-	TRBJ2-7	TGCAGTGCTAGTAGGGACCCCAGCCCGCACGAGCAGTACTTC	CSASRDPSPHEQYF
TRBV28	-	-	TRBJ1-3	TGTGCCAGCAGTTTATCAGGGGATTACTCTGGAAACACCATATATTTT	CASSLSGDYSGNTIYF
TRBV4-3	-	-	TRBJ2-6	TGCGCCAGCAGCCAAGATGAGGGCACTGGGGCCAACGTCCTGACTTTC	CASSQDEGTGANVLTF
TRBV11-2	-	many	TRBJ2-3	TGTGCCAGCAGCTTAGATCGCACAGATACGCAGTATTTT	CASSLDRTDTQYF
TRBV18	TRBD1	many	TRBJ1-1	TGTGCCAGCTCCAGGGACAGCGGCACTGAAGCTTTCTTT	CASSRDSGTEAFF
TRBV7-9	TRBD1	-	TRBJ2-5	TGTGCCAGCAGCCTGGTACAGGGGACGCTGGAGACCCAGTACTTC	CASSLVQGTLETQYF
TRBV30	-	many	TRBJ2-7	TGTGCCTGGAGTCGTAACCACGAGCAGTACTTC	CAWSRNHEQYF
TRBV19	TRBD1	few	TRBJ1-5	TGTGCCAGTATTGAAACCTCGGGACAGCTCAATCAGCCCCAGCATTTT	CASIETSGQLNQPQHF
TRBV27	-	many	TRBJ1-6	TGTGCCAGCAGTTTATCCGTCCCAGGGAGTATGAGTAATTCACCCCTCCACTTT	CASSLSVPGSMSNSPLHF
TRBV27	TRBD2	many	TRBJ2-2	TGTGCCAGCAGTTTCGGACTAGCGGGGGCGAACACCGGGGAGCTGTTTTTT	CASSFGLAGANTGELFF
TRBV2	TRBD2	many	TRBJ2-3	TGTGCCAGCAGTGTTAAATTACTAGCGGGAGGCACAGATACGCAGTATTTT	CASSVKLLAGGTDTQYF
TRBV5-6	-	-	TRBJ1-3	TGTGCCAGCAGCTCAAGGGGACACAACTCTGGAAACACCATATATTTT	CASSSRGHNSGNTIYF
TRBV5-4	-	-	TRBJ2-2	TGTGCCAGCAGCATAACAGGGAAGAACACCGGGGAGCTGTTTTTT	CASSITGKNTGELFF
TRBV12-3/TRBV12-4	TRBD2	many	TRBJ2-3	TGTGCCAGCAGTTGGACTAGCGAGAGCACAGATACGCAGTATTTT	CASSWTSESTDTQYF
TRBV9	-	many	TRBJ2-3	TGTGCCAGCAGCGTAGAGTGGGCCGGGGGTACGCAGTATTTT	CASSVEWAGGTQYF
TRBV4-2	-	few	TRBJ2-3	TGTGCCAGCAGCCAAGTTCCAGGAATTTTCACAGATACGCAGTATTTT	CASSQVPGIFTDTQYF
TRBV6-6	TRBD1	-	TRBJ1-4	TGTGCCAGCAGTTACCGGACAGGGGGCGGAACTAATGAAAAACTGTTTTTT	CASSYRTGGGTNEKLFF
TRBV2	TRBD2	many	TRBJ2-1	TGTGCCAGCAGTGAACTAGCGGGAGGGAACAATGAGCAGTTCTTC	CASSELAGGNNEQFF
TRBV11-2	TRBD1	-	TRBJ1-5	TGTGCCAGCAGCTTCTCCGGGACAGAAGGCAATCAGCCCCAGCATTTT	CASSFSGTEGNQPQHF
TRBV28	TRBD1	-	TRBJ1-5	TGTGCCAGCAGTTTGGGGGGGCAGGGGGCTTGCAGTCAGCCCCAGCATTTT	CASSLGGQGACSQPQHF
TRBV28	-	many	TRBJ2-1	TGTGCCAGCAGTTTTCTTTGGCAGGGAAGCAATGAGCAGTTCTTC	CASSFLWQGSNEQFF
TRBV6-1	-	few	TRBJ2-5	TGTGCCAGCAGTGACAGGGAGCGGATGCTCCAAGAGACCCAGTACTTC	CASSDRERMLQETQYF
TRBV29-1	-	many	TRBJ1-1	TGCAGCGTTGGAGAGGACCTGTCAGGCACTGAAGCTTTCTTT	CSVGEDLSGTEAFF
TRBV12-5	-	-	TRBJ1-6	TGTGCTAGTGGTTTGACTCGCCCAGGGTATAATTCACCCCTCCACTTT	CASGLTRPGYNSPLHF
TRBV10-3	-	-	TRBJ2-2	TGTGCCATCAGTGAGTACAGGGCGAACACCGGGGAGCTGTTTTTT	CAISEYRANTGELFF
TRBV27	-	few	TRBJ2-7	TGTGCCAGCAGTTTGAGGCGTTCCTACGAGCAGTACTTC	CASSLRRSYEQYF
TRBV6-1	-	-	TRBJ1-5	TGCGCCAGCAGTGAAGGACTACTCGAGGCCCAGCATTTT	CASSEGLLEAQHF
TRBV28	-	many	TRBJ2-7	TGTGCCAGCAGTTTAATGGGATACGAGCAGTACTTC	CASSLMGYEQYF
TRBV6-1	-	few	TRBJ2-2	TGTGCCAGCAGTGAATATCGGAACGGGGAGCTGTTTTTT	CASSEYRNGELFF
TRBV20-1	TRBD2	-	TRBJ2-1	TGCAGTGCTAGAGATGAACTAGCGGGACTCTACAATGAGCAGTTCTTC	CSARDELAGLYNEQFF
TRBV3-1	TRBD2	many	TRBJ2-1	TGTGCCAGCAGCCAGGGAGGGGCGGAGCAGTTCTTC	CASSQGGAEQFF
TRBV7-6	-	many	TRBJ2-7	TGTGCTACGTCAAGGGACCTCTCCTACGAGCAGTACTTC	CATSRDLSYEQYF
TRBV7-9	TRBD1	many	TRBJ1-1	TGTGCCAGCAGTCGCAACCCCCGGGACAGGGCGGAAACTGAAGCTTTCTTT	CASSRNPRDRAETEAFF
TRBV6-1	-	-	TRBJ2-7	TGTGCCAGCAGTGTTACAGGCTTCGAGCAGTACTTC	CASSVTGFEQYF
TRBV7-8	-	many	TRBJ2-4	TGTGCCAGCAGCCCCCCCGGACGGACTAAAAACATTCAGTACTTC	CASSPPGRTKNIQYF
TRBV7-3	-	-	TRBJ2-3	TGTGCCAGCAGCTTAAAAGGGGACTCCCATACGCAGTATTTT	CASSLKGDSHTQYF
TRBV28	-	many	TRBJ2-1	TGTGCCACCAAAACCATACAGGGTCTAGAGCAGTTCTTC	CATKTIQGLEQFF
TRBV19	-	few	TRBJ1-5	TGTGCCAGTAATGTCGGGGATCAGCCCCAGCATTTT	CASNVGDQPQHF
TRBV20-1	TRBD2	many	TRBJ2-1	TGCAGTGCGGAAGCGGGAGTGAATGAGCAGTTCTTC	CSAEAGVNEQFF
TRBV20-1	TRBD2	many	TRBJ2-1	TGCAGTGCCGAGCCTCTAGCGGGAGGTGGCAATGAGCAGTTCTTC	CSAEPLAGGGNEQFF
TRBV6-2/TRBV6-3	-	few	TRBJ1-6	TGTGCCAGCAGTTTCCTAGGCGTTCCGCCCCTCCACTTT	CASSFLGVPPLHF
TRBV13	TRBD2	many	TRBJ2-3	TGTGCCAGCAGCTCCTCGGGACTAGCGGGAGTAGCAGATACGCAGTATTTT	CASSSSGLAGVADTQYF
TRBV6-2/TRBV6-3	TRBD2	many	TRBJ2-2	TGTGCCAGCAGTGCCACATGGGGACTAGCGGGGACCGGGGAGCTGTTTTTT	CASSATWGLAGTGELFF
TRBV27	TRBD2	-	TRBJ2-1	TGTGCCAGCACCCCGGGGACTAGCGGGGTCACCTACAATGAGCAGTTCTTC	CASTPGTSGVTYNEQFF
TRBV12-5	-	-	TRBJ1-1	TGTGCTAGTGGTTTCGAGGGGTCGAACACTGAAGCTTTCTTT	CASGFEGSNTEAFF
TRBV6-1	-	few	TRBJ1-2	TGTGCCAGCCGGGTAGGGGTCTATGGCTACACCTTC	CASRVGVYGYTF
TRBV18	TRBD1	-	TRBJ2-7	TGTGCCAGCTCACCCGTGACCGGGACAGGGAATTACGAGCAGTACTTC	CASSPVTGTGNYEQYF